Each of the 17 T cell receptor beta chains below was sequenced from the same sample in a study of metastatic and nonmetastatic thyroid tumors. All patients were untreated before thyroid surgery. Via MiXCR, TCRdb re-called the PCR reads. This table holds about 43,000 clones, about 3.2% found once. The specimen was blood. These receptors came from a female donor with papillary thyroid cancer or a benign thyroid nodule (not recorded which). Some clones in this sample may be carry-over from other donors' samples.

This clone was picked up a small number of times. This chain links TRBV4-2 with TRBJ2-2; possible D gene TRBD2, 6 bases. The germline CDR1 and CDR2 sequences are LGHNA and YNFKEQ. V lost 6 bases and J lost 0, with 17 bases in between. CDR3 length: 17 amino acids. The DNA of the CDR3 is TGTGCCAGCAGGGAAAAGTCAGGCGGGGCGAACACCGGGGAGCTGTTTTTT. This sequence encodes CASREKSGGANTGELFF.

This clone was detected many times. The chain has TRBV3-1 and TRBJ1-6; possible D gene TRBD1, 6 bases. V was shortened by 3 bases and J by 7 bases, with 22 bases between the two germline ends. This CDR3 comprises 18 residues. The germline gives CDR1 LGHDT, CDR2 YNNKEL (reference sequence). CDR3: CASSQHPARGLFNSPLHF. The CDR3, as DNA: TGTGCCAGCAGCCAGCACCCCGCCAGGGGATTGTTCAATTCACCCCTCCACTTT.

This clone was recorded many times. The rearrangement joins TRBV6-1 to TRBJ1-2, with D possibly being TRBD1 (6 bases). The CDR3 loop spans 14 amino acids. Trimming removed 6 bases from V and 3 bases from J, with 14 bases in between. Per the germline V gene, CDR1 is MNHNS and CDR2 is SASEGT. The CDR3, as DNA: TGTGCCAGCAGGTCCTTACAGGGTTACTATGGCTACACCTTC. This sequence encodes CASRSLQGYYGYTF.

This clone has a handful of counts. J is TRBJ2-5 and V is TRBV5-1, with 7 bases fitting TRBD2. The germline V gene has CDR1 SGHRS and CDR2 YFSETQ. V lost 0 bases, J lost 2 bases, and 7 bases stayed unmatched. The CDR3 contains 16 residues. The CDR3 loop is CASSLAGASGQETQYF. The CDR3 nucleotides are TGCGCCAGCAGCTTGGCCGGGGCTAGCGGACAAGAGACCCAGTACTTC.

This clone was observed at least ten times. The V and J genes are TRBV11-3 and TRBJ1-5; tentative D call: TRBD1 (5 bases). The CDR3 contains 15 residues. The V and J ends lost 2 bases and 6 bases respectively, with 14 bases between them. CDR1 and CDR2 from the germline V gene are SGHNT and YENEEA. This chain's CDR3 is CASSLTGARVQPQHF. Here the CDR3 DNA reads TGTGCCAGCAGCTTAACTGGGGCCAGGGTTCAGCCCCAGCATTTT.

This clone has just a few counts. In this CDR3 the conserved last residue, phenylalanine or tryptophan, is missing, so a read error is likely. This sequence joins TRBV6-5 and TRBJ1-2; D not resolved. CDR3 length: 14 amino acids. CDR1 is MNHEY and CDR2 is SVGAGI in the germline V gene. The CDR3 sequence: CTSSYSGSTYGYTL. As DNA, the CDR3 is TGTACCAGCAGTTACTCGGGCAGCACCTATGGCTACACCCTC.

This clone showed up just a few times. The chain is built from TRBV9 and TRBJ2-7; D is unclear. The germline gives CDR1 SGDLS, CDR2 YYNGEE. There are 17 residues in the CDR3. Trimming removed 0 bases from V and 4 bases from J, with 20 bases in between. CDR3 sequence reads: CASSVGANFDLSYEQYF. The CDR3, as DNA: TGTGCCAGCAGCGTAGGTGCGAATTTCGATTTGAGTTACGAGCAGTACTTC. The full variable domain, completed using reference TRBV9 and TRBJ2-7, is DSGVTQTPKHLITATGQRVTLRCSPRSGDLSVYWYQQSLDQGLQFLIQYYNGEERAKGNILERFSAQQFPDLHSELNLSSLELGDSALYFCASSVGANFDLSYEQYFGPGTRLTVT.

This clone has more than one count but fewer than ten. The V and J genes are TRBV19 and TRBJ2-7; 7 bases agree with TRBD2. Unmatched junction bases numbered 6, after V lost 1 base and J lost 0 bases. The CDR3 consists of 16 residues. The germline V gene has CDR1 LNHDA and CDR2 SQIVND (reference sequence). CDR3 protein: CASSIAGGGSSYEQYF. DNA for the CDR3: TGTGCCAGTAGTATAGCCGGCGGGGGAAGCTCCTACGAGCAGTACTTC.

In its sample, this clone was seen a few times. The chain recombines TRBV6-1 with TRBJ2-7; TRBD2 agrees at 9 bases. This CDR3 spans 17 amino acids. Germline V lookup: CDR1 MNHNS, CDR2 SASEGT. Trimming removed 4 bases from V and 0 bases from J; junction bases left unmatched: 10. The CDR3: CASSVAFYSGSSYEQYF. In nucleotides, the CDR3 is TGTGCCAGCAGTGTCGCCTTCTATAGCGGGAGCTCCTACGAGCAGTACTTC.

This clone has at least ten counts. The chain combines TRBV20-1 with TRBJ2-7; 10 bases agree with TRBD1. Germline assignment: CDR1 DFQATT and CDR2 SNEGSKA (reference sequence). The junction had 6 bases not matched to a gene; V was cut back by 2 bases and J by 5 bases. The CDR3 has 14 amino acids. The CDR3 DNA sequence: TGCAGTGCTAGATCCGACAGGGGGCTGAACGAGCAGTACTTC. Translated: CSARSDRGLNEQYF.

This clone was seen at least ten times. The J gene is TRBJ1-2, the V gene TRBV5-1; no firm D call. Germline CDR1 SGHRS, CDR2 YFSETQ. The CDR3 is made up of 13 amino acids. Trimming shortened V by 1 base and J by 2 bases, and 6 bases separated the two germline ends. CDR3 loop: CASSLRGNYGYTF. CDR3 coding DNA: TGCGCCAGCAGCTTGAGAGGGAACTATGGCTACACCTTC.

The chain employs TRBV6-1 and TRBJ1-6; the D gene is possibly TRBD1 (5 bases). The germline V gene has CDR1 MNHNS and CDR2 SASEGT. Trimming took 0 bases from V and 9 from J, leaving 12 bases between them. This CDR3 has 15 residues. CDR3 DNA sequence: TGTGCCAGCAGTGAAGCTCGACAGTGGTGTTCACCCCTCCACTTT. Its protein product is CASSEARQWCSPLHF.

This clone was found a few times. V usage is TRBV5-1 and J usage is TRBJ2-7, with no clear D. There are 13 residues in the CDR3. CDR1 and CDR2 (germline): SGHRS, YFSETQ. The germline V and J ends were trimmed by 4 bases and 6 bases, with 14 bases remaining between them. The CDR3 region is CASSQRIGLEQYF. The CDR3 nucleotides are TGCGCCAGCAGCCAACGAATAGGTCTCGAGCAGTACTTC.

This clone was seen at least ten times. One base away lies a much larger clone, so this may be a sequencing read error. The chain employs TRBV15 and TRBJ2-7; TRBD2 is a possible D gene (6 bases). CDR3 size: 11 residues. Germline loops: CDR1 LNHNV, CDR2 YYDKDF (reference sequence). CDR3 amino acids: CGPGESYEQYF. The CDR3 DNA reads as TGTGGTCCGGGGGAGTCCTACGAGCAGTACTTC. Drawing the rest from reference TRBV15 and TRBJ2-7, the complete variable domain is DAMVIQNPRYQVTQFGKPVTLSCSQTLNHNVMYWYQQKSSQAPKLLFHYYDKDFNNEADTPDNFQSRRPNTSFCFLDIRSPGLGDTAMYLCGPGESYEQYFGPGTRLTVT.

At least ten counts were recorded for this clone. V usage is TRBV28 and J usage is TRBJ2-3; a weak D match, TRBD2 (6 bases). The CDR3 runs 15 residues. Germline V gene lookup returns CDR1 MDHEN and CDR2 SYDVKM. Trimming took off 7 bases at V and 9 bases at J, with 23 bases between the two ends. CDR3 region: CASIGRITEGPTQYF. DNA for the CDR3: TGTGCCAGCATAGGCCGTATAACGGAGGGCCCCACGCAGTATTTT.

This clone was observed many times. The rearrangement joins TRBV20-1 to TRBJ2-3; tentative D call: TRBD2 (6 bases). V dropped 6 bases and J dropped 6 bases, with 16 bases sitting between them. The germline gives CDR1 DFQATT, CDR2 SNEGSKA (reference sequence). CDR3 length: 13 amino acids. The CDR3 bases are TGCAGTGCGAAGGGGCGGGATCCTGATACGCAGTATTTT. Residues: CSAKGRDPDTQYF.

In its sample, this clone was seen many times. V usage is TRBV7-3 and J usage is TRBJ2-1, with D unclear. V gave up 0 bases and J gave up 5 bases, with 11 bases separating them. CDR3 length: 15 amino acids. Germline V gene lookup returns CDR1 SGHTA and CDR2 FQGTGA. The CDR3 protein is CASSLTVGLHNEQFF. DNA for the CDR3: TGTGCCAGCAGCTTAACGGTCGGGCTTCACAATGAGCAGTTCTTC.